These 28 T cell receptor beta chains were sequenced from one sample in a study of technical replicates of blood from a handful of donors. Libraries were prepared by immunoSEQ multiplex PCR; TCRdb keeps only in-frame clonotypes and omits some of them. The sample lists roughly 70,000 clones, nearly 98% occurring once. Sequenced material: T cells isolated from PBMCs. The receptors were sampled from a human donor in good health.

The gene calls are TRBV30 and TRBJ2-3; 9 bases align to TRBD1. Germline V CDR1 and CDR2: GTSNPN, SVGIG (reference sequence). J lost 4 bases, V lost 4 bases, and 6 bases had no gene match. This CDR3 is built from 14 residues. CDR3 residues: CAWTLTGGADTQYF. The DNA for the CDR3 is TGTGCCTGGACGTTAACAGGGGGCGCAGATACGCAGTATTTT.

This sequence joins TRBV27 and TRBJ1-1; unclear D gene. V was shortened by 7 bases and J by 0 bases, with 9 bases between the two germline ends. CDR3 length: 13 amino acids. Germline V gives CDR1 MNHEY, CDR2 SMNVEV (reference sequence). The CDR3 coding sequence is TGTGCCAGCATGCGGCACTTGAACACTGAAGCTTTCTTT. Its protein is CASMRHLNTEAFF.

The chain employs TRBV7-3 and TRBJ1-1, with 8 bases fitting TRBD1. The V gene's germline CDR1 is SGHTA and CDR2 FQGTGA. V dropped 5 bases and J dropped 5; count of bases not matched to a gene: 7. The CDR3 spans 14 residues. The CDR3 protein is CASSKGQVGTEAFF. In nucleotides, the CDR3 is TGTGCCAGCAGCAAGGGACAGGTAGGAACTGAAGCTTTCTTT.

The chain links TRBV5-5 to TRBJ2-1; possible D gene TRBD2, 6 bases. There are 14 residues in the CDR3. The germline gives CDR1 SGHKS, CDR2 YYEKEE (reference sequence). Trimming took off 2 bases at V and 3 bases at J, with 9 bases between the two ends. For the CDR3, the DNA is TGTGCCAGCAGCTTATCGACTAGCTACAATGAGCAGTTCTTC. It is translated as CASSLSTSYNEQFF.

The CDR3 sequence is CASSYAGNYGYTF. CDR3 nucleotide sequence: TGTGCCAGCAGTTACGCAGGGAACTATGGCTACACCTTC. The gene calls are TRBV6-5 and TRBJ1-2; possibly TRBD1 for D (5 bases). The V end lost 2 bases, the J end lost 2 bases, and 6 bases lay between the germline ends. CDR1 and CDR2 (germline): MNHEY, SVGAGI. This CDR3 contains 13 residues.

Only one count was recorded for this clone. The genes are TRBV9 and TRBJ2-5; 7 bases map to TRBD1. CDR1 and CDR2 from the germline V gene are SGDLS and YYNGEE. J gave up 2 bases and V 6 bases, and 7 bases lay outside the gene matches. The CDR3 spans 14 residues. In nucleotides, the CDR3 is TGTGCCAGCAACAAGGACAGGAGGCAAGAGACCCAGTACTTC. Translation: CASNKDRRQETQYF.

CDR3 bases: TGTGCCAGCATAGCGGGATCAGGGGGAGATACGCAGTATTTT. It encodes CASIAGSGGDTQYF. V usage is TRBV2 and J usage is TRBJ2-3, with D possibly TRBD2 on 8 matching bases. Germline CDR1 and CDR2: SNHLY and FYNNEI. This CDR3 region has 14 residues. V lost 7 bases and J 5 bases, leaving 16 bases between the germline ends.

To note about this clone: The sample contains more than one DNA sequence encoding this CDR3. This chain uses TRBV9 with TRBJ1-2, with 8 nucleotides matching TRBD1. CDR1 is SGDLS and CDR2 is YYNGEE in the germline V gene. With 0 bases clipped from V and 8 bases from J, the junction kept 0 bases outside the gene matches. The CDR3 sequence is 12 residues long. The CDR3: CASSVAGGGYTF. The DNA of the CDR3 is TGTGCCAGCAGCGTAGCAGGGGGCGGCTACACCTTC.

The chain carries TRBV5-1 and TRBJ2-2, with 10 bases identical to TRBD2. The junction had 8 bases not matched to a gene; V was cut back by 4 bases and J by 2 bases. The germline gives CDR1 SGHRS, CDR2 YFSETQ. The CDR3 runs 17 residues. CDR3 coding DNA: TGCGCCAGCAGCGGAGGATGGACTAGCGGAAACACCGGGGAGCTGTTTTTT. Encoded protein: CASSGGWTSGNTGELFF. Supplemented by reference TRBV5-1 and TRBJ2-2, the full variable domain reads KAGVTQTPRYLIKTRGQQVTLSCSPISGHRSVSWYQQTPGQGLQFLFEYFSETQRNKGNFPGRFSGRQFSNSRSEMNVSTLELGDSALYLCASSGGWTSGNTGELFFGEGSRLTVL.

J is TRBJ1-1 and V is TRBV29-1; D is undetermined. V lost 7 bases to trimming and J lost 3 bases, with 15 bases between them. In germline, CDR1 is SQVTM, CDR2 ANQGSEA. CDR3 length equals 13 residues. The CDR3 DNA follows: TGCAGCGCCTTCTTCACAGAAGACACTGAAGCTTTCTTT. Translated: CSAFFTEDTEAFF.

This clone came up once. V usage is TRBV19 and J usage is TRBJ1-5, with a weak D call TRBD1 (6 bases). The germline V gene has CDR1 LNHDA and CDR2 SQIVND (reference sequence). The CDR3 contains 13 residues. V dropped 5 bases and J dropped 5 bases, with 10 bases sitting between them. The CDR3 reads CASSGQGHQPQHF. The CDR3 DNA sequence: TGTGCCAGTAGTGGCCAGGGGCATCAGCCCCAGCATTTT.

The chain combines TRBV6-4 with TRBJ2-1; 11 nucleotides agree with TRBD2. The CDR3 extends over 15 amino acids. V was clipped by 4 bases and J by 6 bases; unmatched bases: 5. CDR1 and CDR2 (germline): MRHNA, SNTAGT. This chain's CDR3 is CASSVLAGEGNEQFF. In DNA, the CDR3 is TGTGCCAGCAGTGTACTAGCGGGAGAGGGCAATGAGCAGTTCTTC.

The chain uses TRBV19 and TRBJ2-1, with TRBD2 identical over 12 bases. CDR3 size: 14 residues. Germline CDR1 LNHDA, CDR2 SQIVND (reference sequence). Germline trimming cut 7 bases from V and 8 bases from J; bases unmatched to any gene: 6. The CDR3 here is CASTHRLAGDEQFF. CDR3 sequence (DNA): TGTGCCAGTACACACAGACTAGCGGGAGATGAGCAGTTCTTC.

V and J are TRBV5-4 and TRBJ2-5; TRBD1 matches 12 bases. This CDR3 is built from 15 residues. With 4 bases clipped from V and 5 bases from J, the junction kept 6 bases outside the gene matches. CDR1 is SGHNT and CDR2 is YYREEE in the germline V gene (reference sequence). The CDR3 protein is CASSAGTGGIETQYF. The CDR3, as DNA: TGTGCCAGCAGCGCCGGGACAGGGGGCATTGAGACCCAGTACTTC. The whole variable domain, remainder taken from reference TRBV5-4 and TRBJ2-5, is ETGVTQSPTHLIKTRGQQVTLRCSSQSGHNTVSWYQQALGQGPQFIFQYYREEENGRGNFPPRFSGLQFPNYSSELNVNALELDDSALYLCASSAGTGGIETQYFGPGTRLLVL.

This chain joins TRBV4-3 and TRBJ2-4; D might be TRBD2 (6 bases). Germline V gives CDR1 LGHNA, CDR2 YSLEER. The CDR3 runs 14 residues. Trimming took off 8 bases at V and 4 bases at J, with 15 bases between the two ends. This chain's CDR3 is CASASAGPKNIQYF. The CDR3 bases are TGCGCCAGCGCCTCAGCGGGCCCTAAAAACATTCAGTACTTC.

The V call is TRBV2, the J call TRBJ1-4; possible D gene TRBD1, 6 bases. The V end lost 2 bases, the J end lost 7 bases, and 23 bases lay between the germline ends. This CDR3 has 18 amino acids. Germline V gene data show CDR1 as SNHLY and CDR2 as FYNNEI. The CDR3 loop is CASSERIQLQGKREKLFF. CDR3 coding DNA: TGTGCCAGCAGTGAAAGAATCCAACTTCAGGGGAAGCGTGAAAAACTGTTTTTT.

J is TRBJ2-3 and V is TRBV4-2, with 7 positions matching TRBD1. Germline V gives CDR1 LGHNA, CDR2 YNFKEQ. Losses at the gene ends were 1 base for V and 0 bases for J; bases not matched to a gene: 7. The CDR3 runs 17 residues. Here the CDR3 DNA reads TGTGCCAGCAGCCAAGTTCAGGGGGTTTTAAGCACAGATACGCAGTATTTT. Translated: CASSQVQGVLSTDTQYF.

The chain combines TRBV19 with TRBJ2-1; possibly TRBD1 for D (5 bases). The V end was cut by 10 bases, the J end by 0 bases, with 13 bases between. Germline V lookup: CDR1 LNHDA, CDR2 SQIVND (reference sequence). The CDR3 loop spans 14 amino acids. The CDR3 is CATQGESSYNEQFF. The DNA for the CDR3 is TGTGCCACCCAGGGTGAGAGCTCCTACAATGAGCAGTTCTTC. The full variable domain, its missing parts supplied by reference TRBV19 and TRBJ2-1, is DGGITQSPKYLFRKEGQNVTLSCEQNLNHDAMYWYRQDPGQGLRLIYYSQIVNDFQKGDIAEGYSVSREKKESFPLTVTSAQKNPTAFYLCATQGESSYNEQFFGPGTRLTVL.

The rearrangement uses TRBV5-6 and TRBJ1-1, with D uncertain. The V end lost 4 bases, the J end lost 0 bases, and 10 bases lay between the germline ends. Germline V lookup: CDR1 SGHDT, CDR2 YYEEEE. The CDR3 loop spans 14 amino acids. CDR3 DNA sequence: TGTGCCAGCAGCATGTACAGCATGAACACTGAAGCTTTCTTT. It encodes CASSMYSMNTEAFF.

This clone was seen once. In nucleotides, the CDR3 is TGTGCCAGCATGAGGGGGCGCGGGACCCAGTACTTC. Its translation: CASMRGRGTQYF. The chain carries TRBV2 and TRBJ2-5, with 7 positions matching TRBD1. Losses at the gene ends were 7 bases for V and 7 bases for J; bases not matched to a gene: 6. The CDR3 loop spans 12 amino acids. Germline V gives CDR1 SNHLY, CDR2 FYNNEI.

A few counts support this clone. The V and J genes are TRBV5-4 and TRBJ1-1; D call uncertain. CDR1 SGHNT and CDR2 YYREEE come from the germline V gene (reference sequence). Trimming pared 3 bases from V and 6 bases from J, leaving 15 bases between. CDR3 size: 14 residues. CDR3 sequence: CASSSTRVFSEAFF. DNA of the CDR3: TGTGCCAGCAGCTCGACTAGGGTATTCTCTGAAGCTTTCTTT.

The chain has TRBV2 and TRBJ2-3; the D gene is possibly TRBD2 (6 bases). The germline V and J ends were trimmed by 8 bases and 1 base, with 13 bases remaining between them. The CDR3 is made up of 14 amino acids. The germline V gene encodes CDR1 SNHLY and CDR2 FYNNEI. CDR3 in DNA: TGTGCCAGCCTTCTAGCGCCTGGCACAGATACGCAGTATTTT. It codes for CASLLAPGTDTQYF.

The chain has TRBV2 and TRBJ2-1, with TRBD2 as a possible D gene (5 bases). The CDR3 is made up of 14 amino acids. CDR1 is SNHLY and CDR2 is FYNNEI in the germline V gene. Trimming shortened V by 8 bases and J by 2 bases, and 13 bases separated the two germline ends. CDR3 sequence (DNA): TGTGCCAGCGAAACTGGGAGTGCCTACAATGAGCAGTTCTTC. Protein sequence: CASETGSAYNEQFF.

V gene TRBV29-1 combines with J gene TRBJ1-4; no clear D. Germline CDR1 SQVTM, CDR2 ANQGSEA. V gave up 8 bases and J gave up 3 bases, with 4 bases separating them. The CDR3 has 10 residues. CDR3 DNA: TGCAGCCGGGCTAATGAAAAACTGTTTTTT. Residues: CSRANEKLFF. The full variable domain, rest sourced from reference TRBV29-1 and TRBJ1-4, is SAVISQKPSRDICQRGTSLTIQCQVDSQVTMMFWYRQQPGQSLTLIATANQGSEATYESGFVIDKFPISRPNLTFSTLTVSNMSPEDSSIYLCSRANEKLFFGSGTQLSVL.

This clone was counted once. The chain has TRBV7-9 and TRBJ1-2; 11 bases are a match to TRBD1. The V and J ends lost 5 bases and 7 bases, in that order; junction bases with no gene match: 9. This CDR3 is 15 amino acids long. Per germline, CDR1 SEHNR and CDR2 FQNEAQ (reference sequence). In DNA, the CDR3 is TGTGCCAGCAGCCCACCTCTGGACAGGGGGCTTGGCTACACCTTC. Residues: CASSPPLDRGLGYTF.

This clone appeared once. The chain links TRBV27 to TRBJ2-7, with 7 bases fitting TRBD2. Per germline, CDR1 MNHEY and CDR2 SMNVEV (reference sequence). V lost 6 bases, J lost 3 bases, and 8 bases stayed unmatched. The CDR3 sequence is 14 residues long. CDR3 in amino acids: CASSFAGVGYEQYF. The CDR3 DNA sequence: TGTGCCAGCAGCTTCGCGGGGGTGGGCTACGAGCAGTACTTC.

The rearrangement joins TRBV5-4 to TRBJ1-1, with D perhaps matching TRBD1 (6 bases). V lost 4 bases and J lost 4, with 17 bases in between. Germline CDR1 reads SGHNT; CDR2 reads YYREEE (reference sequence). The CDR3 has 15 residues. In DNA, the CDR3 is TGTGCCAGCAGCCCGACACAGACAGGTTCCACTGAAGCTTTCTTT. Protein: CASSPTQTGSTEAFF.

The chain joins TRBV30 to TRBJ1-3; a possible D gene is TRBD1 (6 bases). This CDR3 has 13 amino acids. Trimming removed 7 bases at V and 4 bases at J, with 14 bases between. In germline, CDR1 is GTSNPN, CDR2 SVGIG (reference sequence). The CDR3 protein is CASTGFSGNTIYF. For the CDR3, the DNA is TGTGCCTCCACAGGGTTCAGCGGAAACACCATATATTTT.